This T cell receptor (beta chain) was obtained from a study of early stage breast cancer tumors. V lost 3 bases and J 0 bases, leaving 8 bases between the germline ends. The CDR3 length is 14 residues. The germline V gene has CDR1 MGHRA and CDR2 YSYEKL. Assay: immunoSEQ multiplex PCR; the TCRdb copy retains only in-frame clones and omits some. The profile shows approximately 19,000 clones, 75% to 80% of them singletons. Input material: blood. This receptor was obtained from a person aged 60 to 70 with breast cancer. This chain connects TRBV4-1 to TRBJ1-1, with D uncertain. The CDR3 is CASSHPDLNTEAFF. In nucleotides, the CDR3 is TGCGCCAGCAGCCACCCGGACCTGAACACTGAAGCTTTCTTT.